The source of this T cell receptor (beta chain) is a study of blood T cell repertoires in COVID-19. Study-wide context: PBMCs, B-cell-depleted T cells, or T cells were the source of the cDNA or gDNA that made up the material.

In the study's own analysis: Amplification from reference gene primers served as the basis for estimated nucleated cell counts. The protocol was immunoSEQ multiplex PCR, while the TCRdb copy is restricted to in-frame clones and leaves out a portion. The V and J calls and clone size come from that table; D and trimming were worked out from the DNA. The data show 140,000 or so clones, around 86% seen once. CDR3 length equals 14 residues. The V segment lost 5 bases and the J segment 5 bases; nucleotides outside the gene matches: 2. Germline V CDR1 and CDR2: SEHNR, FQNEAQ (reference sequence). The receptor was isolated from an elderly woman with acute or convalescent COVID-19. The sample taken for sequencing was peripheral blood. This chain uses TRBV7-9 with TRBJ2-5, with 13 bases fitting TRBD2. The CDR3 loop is CASSQTSGRETQYF. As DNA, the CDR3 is TGTGCCAGCAGCCAGACTAGCGGGAGGGAGACCCAGTACTTC.